The rows below give T cell receptor beta chains drawn from one sample of a study of T cell changes during pregnancy in multiple sclerosis. Clones were sequenced by immunoSEQ multiplex PCR, and TCRdb holds only the in-frame ones, with some missing. The sample carries nearly 110,000 clones, about 90% recorded once. The sample here was peripheral blood, taken before pregnancy. All receptors come from a female donor with multiple sclerosis, enrolled in a pregnancy study. Each CDR3 is given with its conserved first and last residue. D genes are given only for firm matches. Where a row states a size, it is once, few, many or the class of an expanded clone; other rows omit it.

clone_size: NA
v_call: TRBV5-4
d_call: TRBD1
cdr3_length: 15
j_call: TRBJ2-7
cdr3_nt: TGTGCCAGCAGCGAGGGACAGGGGGTTGCCTACGAGCAGTACTTC
cdr3_aa: CASSEGQGVAYEQYF

clone_size: NA
v_call: TRBV19
d_call: NA
cdr3_length: 13
j_call: TRBJ2-3
cdr3_nt: TGTGCCAGTAGTATAGATACACTAAATACGCAGTATTTT
cdr3_aa: CASSIDTLNTQYF

clone_size: NA
v_call: TRBV28
d_call: TRBD1
cdr3_length: 18
j_call: TRBJ1-4
cdr3_nt: TGTGCCAGCAGCGAACTAACGGGACAGGGGGTTCTTAATGAAAAACTGTTTTTT
cdr3_aa: CASSELTGQGVLNEKLFF

clone_size: NA
v_call: TRBV7-2
d_call: NA
cdr3_length: 14
j_call: TRBJ2-5
cdr3_nt: TGTGCCAGCAGCTTAGCCACGGGGCAAGAGACCCAGTACTTC
cdr3_aa: CASSLATGQETQYF

clone_size: NA
v_call: TRBV11-2
d_call: TRBD2
cdr3_length: 19
j_call: TRBJ2-1
cdr3_nt: TGTGCCAGCAACTTATTAATGTCTTTGGTAGCGGGAGGTTACAATGAGCAGTTCTTC
cdr3_aa: CASNLLMSLVAGGYNEQFF

clone_size: NA
v_call: TRBV4-3
d_call: NA
cdr3_length: 15
j_call: TRBJ2-1
cdr3_nt: TGCGCCAGCAGCCAAGATTGGCTCAAAGGCGGTGAGCAGTTCTTC
cdr3_aa: CASSQDWLKGGEQFF

clone_size: NA
v_call: TRBV19
d_call: NA
cdr3_length: 15
j_call: TRBJ2-2
cdr3_nt: TGTGCCAGTAGTATCAGGGGTTGGAACACCGGGGAGCTGTTTTTT
cdr3_aa: CASSIRGWNTGELFF

clone_size: NA
v_call: TRBV19
d_call: TRBD2
cdr3_length: 15
j_call: TRBJ2-3
cdr3_nt: TGTGCCAGTAGTATCACAGCGGGGGAGAGGGATACGCAGTATTTT
cdr3_aa: CASSITAGERDTQYF

clone_size: NA
v_call: TRBV19
d_call: TRBD2
cdr3_length: 15
j_call: TRBJ2-5
cdr3_nt: TGTGCCAGTAGTATTGCCCGGGGGGGCCGCGAGACCCAGTACTTC
cdr3_aa: CASSIARGGRETQYF

clone_size: NA
v_call: TRBV19
d_call: TRBD1
cdr3_length: 16
j_call: TRBJ2-7
cdr3_nt: TGTGCCAGTAGTATAGACGTATCCGGGACAGTATACGAGCAGTACTTC
cdr3_aa: CASSIDVSGTVYEQYF

clone_size: NA
v_call: TRBV14
d_call: TRBD1
cdr3_length: 15
j_call: TRBJ1-1
cdr3_nt: TGTGCCAGCAGCGTACGGACAGGGGGGAACACTGAAGCTTTCTTT
cdr3_aa: CASSVRTGGNTEAFF

clone_size: NA
v_call: TRBV4-2
d_call: TRBD2
cdr3_length: 15
j_call: TRBJ2-7
cdr3_nt: TGTGCCAGCAGCCAAGAGGGGGGGAATCACTACGAGCAGTACTTC
cdr3_aa: CASSQEGGNHYEQYF

clone_size: NA
v_call: TRBV11-2
d_call: TRBD1
cdr3_length: 17
j_call: TRBJ2-7
cdr3_nt: TGTGCCAGTCCCCAAAACAGGGGGCCCGGAGGTGACTACGAGCAGTACTTC
cdr3_aa: CASPQNRGPGGDYEQYF

clone_size: few
v_call: TRBV18
d_call: NA
cdr3_length: 16
j_call: TRBJ1-3
cdr3_nt: TGTGCCAGCTCACCGTCGGGACAATTCTCTGGAAACACCATATATTTT
cdr3_aa: CASSPSGQFSGNTIYF

clone_size: NA
v_call: TRBV7-2
d_call: TRBD1
cdr3_length: 14
j_call: TRBJ1-6
cdr3_nt: TGTGCCAGCAGCCCGCGACAGGGAAACTCACCCCTCCACTTT
cdr3_aa: CASSPRQGNSPLHF

clone_size: NA
v_call: TRBV6-5
d_call: TRBD2
cdr3_length: 16
j_call: TRBJ2-5
cdr3_nt: TGTGCCAGCAGTTACCGGTCGCGGGGGGTACAAGAGACCCAGTACTTC
cdr3_aa: CASSYRSRGVQETQYF

clone_size: NA
v_call: TRBV4-1
d_call: NA
cdr3_length: 15
j_call: TRBJ1-3
cdr3_nt: TGCGCCAGCAGCCAACCGGGGACAAGTGGAAACACCATATATTTT
cdr3_aa: CASSQPGTSGNTIYF

clone_size: NA
v_call: TRBV27
d_call: NA
cdr3_length: 13
j_call: TRBJ1-2
cdr3_nt: TGTGCCAGCAGTTTAACTCTCGGCTATGGCTACACCTTC
cdr3_aa: CASSLTLGYGYTF

clone_size: NA
v_call: TRBV15
d_call: TRBD2
cdr3_length: 15
j_call: TRBJ2-5
cdr3_nt: TGTGCCACCAGCAGAGGGGCGGGAGTAAAAGAGACCCAGTACTTC
cdr3_aa: CATSRGAGVKETQYF

clone_size: NA
v_call: TRBV21-1
d_call: NA
cdr3_length: 17
j_call: TRBJ2-7
cdr3_nt: TGTGCCAGCAGCAAAGAATCGCCCAACAGGTCTAAGAGCAAGCAGTACTTC
cdr3_aa: CASSKESPNRSKSKQYF

clone_size: NA
v_call: TRBV12-5
d_call: TRBD1
cdr3_length: 15
j_call: TRBJ1-6
cdr3_nt: TGTGCTAGTGGCTATAAGACAGGGCCTAATTCACCCCTCCACTTT
cdr3_aa: CASGYKTGPNSPLHF

clone_size: NA
v_call: TRBV5-6
d_call: TRBD2
cdr3_length: 15
j_call: TRBJ2-3
cdr3_nt: TGTGCCAGCAGGGGAGCGGGGAGGGTTGGAGATACGCAGTATTTT
cdr3_aa: CASRGAGRVGDTQYF

clone_size: NA
v_call: TRBV11-3
d_call: NA
cdr3_length: 17
j_call: TRBJ2-7
cdr3_nt: TGTGCCAGCAGCTTATCTCTTCGGTCAGGGGTTGGAAGCGAGCAGTACTTC
cdr3_aa: CASSLSLRSGVGSEQYF

clone_size: once
v_call: TRBV19
d_call: TRBD1
cdr3_length: 14
j_call: TRBJ1-5
cdr3_nt: TGTGCCAGTAGTCGGGACAGGGCTAATCAGCCCCAGCATTTT
cdr3_aa: CASSRDRANQPQHF

clone_size: NA
v_call: TRBV7-9
d_call: NA
cdr3_length: 17
j_call: TRBJ2-3
cdr3_nt: TGTGCCAGCAGCTTAGTTATGTCTAGTATCTTCACAGATACGCAGTATTTT
cdr3_aa: CASSLVMSSIFTDTQYF

clone_size: NA
v_call: TRBV19
d_call: NA
cdr3_length: 16
j_call: TRBJ1-5
cdr3_nt: TGTGCCAGTAGTCACGTGACGTCCAGGGGTTTCCAGCCCCAGCATTTT
cdr3_aa: CASSHVTSRGFQPQHF

clone_size: NA
v_call: TRBV7-2
d_call: TRBD1
cdr3_length: 15
j_call: TRBJ1-5
cdr3_nt: TGTGCCAGCAGCCCCTGGACAGGGAATAATCAGCCCCAGCATTTT
cdr3_aa: CASSPWTGNNQPQHF

clone_size: NA
v_call: TRBV2
d_call: TRBD1
cdr3_length: 15
j_call: TRBJ1-6
cdr3_nt: TGTGCCAGCAGTACCAGGGGGCGCGATAATTCACCCCTCCACTTT
cdr3_aa: CASSTRGRDNSPLHF

clone_size: NA
v_call: TRBV28
d_call: TRBD1
cdr3_length: 15
j_call: TRBJ1-6
cdr3_nt: TGTGCCAGCAGGCAGACAGGGACATATAATTCACCCCTCCACTTT
cdr3_aa: CASRQTGTYNSPLHF

clone_size: NA
v_call: TRBV30
d_call: NA
cdr3_length: 17
j_call: TRBJ1-1
cdr3_nt: TGTGCCTGGAGTGTACAACGCTTGGGGGCTATGAACACTGAAGCTTTCTTT
cdr3_aa: CAWSVQRLGAMNTEAFF

clone_size: NA
v_call: TRBV29-1
d_call: TRBD2
cdr3_length: 18
j_call: TRBJ2-5
cdr3_nt: TGCAGCGTTGAAGATCCAACCGGGTACGGGAGGGACCGAGAGACCCAGTACTTC
cdr3_aa: CSVEDPTGYGRDRETQYF

clone_size: NA
v_call: TRBV6-5
d_call: TRBD1
cdr3_length: 14
j_call: TRBJ1-4
cdr3_nt: TGTGCCAGCAGAGGACAGGGGAGGCGCGAAAAACTGTTTTTT
cdr3_aa: CASRGQGRREKLFF

clone_size: NA
v_call: TRBV6-1
d_call: NA
cdr3_length: 17
j_call: TRBJ1-2
cdr3_nt: TGTGCCAGCAGTGAAGTGGTGCCGGCAGGTGGTCGCTATGGCTACACCTTC
cdr3_aa: CASSEVVPAGGRYGYTF

clone_size: NA
v_call: TRBV7-2
d_call: NA
cdr3_length: 12
j_call: TRBJ1-2
cdr3_nt: TGTGCCAGCGGGCGGGCTGACTATGGCTACACCTTC
cdr3_aa: CASGRADYGYTF

clone_size: NA
v_call: TRBV7-6
d_call: NA
cdr3_length: 11
j_call: TRBJ2-7
cdr3_nt: TGTGCCAGCAGCTTTTCCGACGAGCAGTACTTC
cdr3_aa: CASSFSDEQYF

clone_size: NA
v_call: TRBV7-2
d_call: NA
cdr3_length: 15
j_call: TRBJ2-3
cdr3_nt: TGTGCCAGCAGCTTAGCGGGGCAGGGCACAGATACGCAGTATTTT
cdr3_aa: CASSLAGQGTDTQYF

clone_size: NA
v_call: TRBV5-1
d_call: NA
cdr3_length: 16
j_call: TRBJ2-2
cdr3_nt: TGCGCCAGCAGCTTGGGGGCGGGTACGAACACCGGGGAGCTGTTTTTT
cdr3_aa: CASSLGAGTNTGELFF

clone_size: NA
v_call: TRBV7-8
d_call: NA
cdr3_length: 14
j_call: TRBJ1-1
cdr3_nt: TGTGCCAGCAGCTTAGCCGGACAGCCCACTGAAGCTTTCTTT
cdr3_aa: CASSLAGQPTEAFF

clone_size: NA
v_call: TRBV27
d_call: NA
cdr3_length: 13
j_call: TRBJ1-5
cdr3_nt: TGTGCCAGCAGTTTCAGGCCGGATCAGCCCCAGCATTTT
cdr3_aa: CASSFRPDQPQHF

clone_size: NA
v_call: TRBV5-1
d_call: TRBD2
cdr3_length: 18
j_call: TRBJ2-3
cdr3_nt: TGCGCCAGCAGCTTTGGGACTAGCGGGAGGGGGAGCACAGATACGCAGTATTTT
cdr3_aa: CASSFGTSGRGSTDTQYF

clone_size: NA
v_call: TRBV2
d_call: TRBD2
cdr3_length: 15
j_call: TRBJ2-7
cdr3_nt: TGTGCCAGCAGAAGGGAGATAGCGGGAGCCTACGAGCAGTACTTC
cdr3_aa: CASRREIAGAYEQYF

clone_size: NA
v_call: TRBV4-2
d_call: TRBD2
cdr3_length: 18
j_call: TRBJ2-5
cdr3_nt: TGTGCCAGCAGCCAAGGCGGATCGGCTAGCGGATCCCAAGAGACCCAGTACTTC
cdr3_aa: CASSQGGSASGSQETQYF